The 12 T cell receptor beta chains in this list originate from one sample, sequenced in a study of identifying expanded T cells in peripheral blood. TCRdb's table, derived via immunoSEQ multiplex PCR, lists solely in-frame clones and lacks some. Among 75,000 to 90,000 clones, 70% to 90% were seen once, and the ten largest hold approximately 20%. Sequenced input: blood. All receptors come from a person between 18 and 75 years old in good health.

V and J are TRBV15 and TRBJ2-3; D is possibly TRBD1 or TRBD2 (5 bases each). In germline, CDR1 is LNHNV, CDR2 YYDKDF (reference sequence). V dropped 4 bases and J dropped 0 bases, with 11 bases sitting between them. The CDR3 contains 15 residues. Here the CDR3 DNA reads TGTGCCACCAGCACCCGGGACCTCAGCACAGATACGCAGTATTTT. Its translation: CATSTRDLSTDTQYF. Complete variable domain (other parts from reference TRBV15 and TRBJ2-3): DAMVIQNPRYQVTQFGKPVTLSCSQTLNHNVMYWYQQKSSQAPKLLFHYYDKDFNNEADTPDNFQSRRPNTSFCFLDIRSPGLGDTAMYLCATSTRDLSTDTQYFGPGTRLTVL.

The chain is built from TRBV18 and TRBJ2-2, with TRBD2 matching over 8 bases. Germline CDR1 reads KGHSH; CDR2 reads LQKENI. J lost 1 base, V lost 0 bases, and 19 bases had no gene match. The CDR3 runs 22 residues. As DNA, the CDR3 is TGTGCCAGCTCACCACCGTCGGGGGCTCCGATGACTAGCGCCCTGAACACCGGGGAGCTGTTTTTT. Translation: CASSPPSGAPMTSALNTGELFF.

In this sample, this clone turned up a few times. The chain links TRBV30 to TRBJ1-2; the match to TRBD1 covers 7 bases. The germline V gene encodes CDR1 GTSNPN and CDR2 SVGIG (reference sequence). V lost 4 bases to trimming and J lost 3 bases; unmatched junction nucleotides: 5. This CDR3 has 13 residues. CDR3 loop: CAWTRQGDYGYTF. In nucleotides, the CDR3 is TGTGCCTGGACCAGGCAGGGGGACTATGGCTACACCTTC.

Points on this clone: A junction end diverges from the germline sequence, so it may reflect a read error. This rearrangement joins TRBV29-1 to TRBJ1-1; 7 nucleotides agree with TRBD1. This CDR3 region has 13 residues. CDR1 and CDR2 (germline): SQVTM, ANQGSEA. The CDR3 coding sequence is TGCGGCGTCGAATTCGACAGGGACACTGAAGCTTTCTTT. Its translation is CGVEFDRDTEAFF.

The chain carries TRBV4-1 and TRBJ2-7, with 10 bases lining up with TRBD2. Germline-derived CDR1 and CDR2 are MGHRA and YSYEKL. V trimming: 4 bases; J trimming: 6 bases; junction bases outside the gene matches: 18. This CDR3 region has 18 residues. This CDR3 reads CASSPGGGAGGPVFEQYF. As DNA, the CDR3 is TGCGCCAGCAGCCCCGGGGGAGGAGCGGGAGGGCCGGTTTTCGAGCAGTACTTC.

The chain joins TRBV28 to TRBJ2-6; TRBD1 might be the D (5 bases). Trimming removed 8 bases at V and 1 base at J, with 12 bases between. In germline, CDR1 is MDHEN, CDR2 SYDVKM. The CDR3 has 15 amino acids. CDR3 nucleotides: TGTGCCAGCCGTGGACCAGGGTCTGGGGCCAACGTCCTGACTTTC. The encoded protein is CASRGPGSGANVLTF.

The chain couples TRBV6-5 to TRBJ1-2; D gene unclear. Germline V gives CDR1 MNHEY, CDR2 SVGAGI. The CDR3 contains 14 residues. V was shortened by 5 bases and J by 0 bases, with 10 bases between the two germline ends. The CDR3 nucleotides read TGTGCCAGCAGTCGAATACAGACTAACTATGGCTACACCTTC. Translated: CASSRIQTNYGYTF.

This chain uses TRBV7-9 with TRBJ2-7, with 8 bases matching TRBD2. Per the germline V gene, CDR1 is SEHNR and CDR2 is FQNEAQ (reference sequence). The CDR3 spans 12 residues. V dropped 4 bases and J dropped 6; count of bases not matched to a gene: 2. The CDR3 loop reads CASSSLAGEQYF. CDR3 nucleotide sequence: TGTGCCAGCAGCTCCCTAGCGGGCGAGCAGTACTTC.

This clone was found once. A junction boundary mismatches the germline segment, possibly from a read error. CDR3: CASTLDRFLTEAFF. The CDR3 DNA sequence: TGTGCCAGCACCTTGGACAGGTTTCTAACTGAAGCTTTCTTT. This sequence joins TRBV5-6 and TRBJ1-1; 7 bases map to TRBD1. In germline, CDR1 is SGHDT, CDR2 YYEEEE. The CDR3 runs 14 residues.

The chain carries TRBV18 and TRBJ2-5, with D maybe TRBD2 (5 bases). The CDR3 runs to 15 residues. Trimming shortened V by 3 bases and J by 0 bases, and 11 bases separated the two germline ends. Looked up from germline, CDR1 is KGHSH and CDR2 is LQKENI. CDR3 DNA: TGTGCCAGCTCACCCCCAGCCGGGAACCAAGAGACCCAGTACTTC. It codes for CASSPPAGNQETQYF.

The rearrangement uses TRBV21-1 and TRBJ2-2. TRBV21-1 is annotated as a pseudogene. CDR3 length: 16 amino acids. The CDR3 coding sequence is TGTGCCAGCAGCGGGAGGAGAGGGGGAGAGACCGGGGAGCTGTTTTTT. It is translated as CASSGRRGGETGELFF.

The rearrangement uses TRBV4-3 and TRBJ2-7; D is ambiguous. From germline, CDR1 is LGHNA and CDR2 YSLEER. The CDR3 runs to 17 residues. Trimming stripped 1 base from V and 3 bases from J, with 19 bases between. The CDR3 region has the DNA TGCGCCAGCAGCCAAGGGTTTGCGGCGGACCAGAGCTACGAGCAGTACTTC. Protein: CASSQGFAADQSYEQYF.